Below, 30 T cell receptor beta chains from the same sample are listed, as sequenced in a study of T cell changes during pregnancy in multiple sclerosis. The protocol was immunoSEQ multiplex PCR, while the TCRdb copy is restricted to in-frame clones and leaves out a portion. The sample contains roughly 59,000 clones, about 93% of which appear only once. Sequences were derived from peripheral blood, sampled in the third trimester of pregnancy. The receptors originated from a female donor in good health, enrolled as a control in a pregnancy study.

The V call is TRBV6-1, the J call TRBJ2-6, with a weak D call TRBD2 (5 bases). In germline, CDR1 is MNHNS, CDR2 SASEGT. Trimming stripped 3 bases from V and 2 bases from J, with 14 bases between. The CDR3 consists of 17 residues. Here the CDR3 reads CASSDPRGAPGANVLTF. CDR3 DNA: TGTGCCAGCAGTGATCCCCGGGGAGCCCCTGGGGCCAACGTCCTGACTTTC.

The chain links TRBV11-2 to TRBJ2-7; TRBD2 might be the D (6 bases). The V end lost 0 bases, the J end lost 2 bases, and 8 bases lay between the germline ends. CDR1 is SGHAT, CDR2 FQNNGV, per germline. This CDR3 comprises 14 residues. DNA of the CDR3: TGTGCCAGCAGCTTAGAGGGACTTGCCTACGAGCAGTACTTC. Translation: CASSLEGLAYEQYF.

This chain joins TRBV5-4 and TRBJ1-1, with a tentative D call TRBD1 (6 bases). Germline CDR1 and CDR2: SGHNT and YYREEE (reference sequence). V gave up 0 bases and J gave up 10 bases, with 19 bases separating them. The CDR3 is 15 residues long. CDR3 loop: CASSLGDNVARGAFF. The DNA of the CDR3 is TGTGCCAGCAGCTTGGGGGACAACGTTGCCCGGGGAGCTTTCTTT.

The V call is TRBV19, the J call TRBJ2-7; 9 bases are a match to TRBD1. Per the germline V gene, CDR1 is LNHDA and CDR2 is SQIVND (reference sequence). V was clipped by 5 bases and J by 4 bases; unmatched bases: 3. The CDR3 runs to 13 residues. CDR3 sequence reads: CASSFDRGYEQYF. The CDR3 DNA reads as TGTGCCAGTAGTTTCGACAGGGGGTACGAGCAGTACTTC.

The chain couples TRBV4-3 to TRBJ1-2; perhaps TRBD1 as D (6 bases). This CDR3 comprises 16 residues. Trimming cost V 4 bases and J 3 bases, with 18 bases left between them. CDR1 and CDR2 (germline): LGHNA, YSLEER. This CDR3 is CASSPSKGGLDYGYTF. The CDR3 bases are TGCGCCAGCAGCCCGTCCAAAGGGGGACTAGACTATGGCTACACCTTC.

The CDR3 bases are TGTGCCAGCAGCCACGGAGATACGCAGTATTTT. Protein product: CASSHGDTQYF. The rearrangement joins TRBV7-2 to TRBJ2-3; D unclear. The CDR3 consists of 11 residues. The V gene lost 5 bases and the J gene lost 5 bases, with 5 bases spanning the gap. Germline assignment: CDR1 SGHTA and CDR2 FQGNSA.

The chain recombines TRBV7-9 with TRBJ1-5, with TRBD1 identical over 7 bases. Germline V gives CDR1 SEHNR, CDR2 FQNEAQ (reference sequence). Trimming cost V 1 base and J 5 bases; bases outside gene matches: 8. This CDR3 region has 16 residues. The CDR3, as DNA: TGTGCCAGCAGCTTAGGGTTGGGACAGCTTCATCAGCCCCAGCATTTT. As protein: CASSLGLGQLHQPQHF.

This chain uses TRBV7-3 with TRBJ2-7; 10 bases are shared with TRBD2. This CDR3 has 15 residues. Germline V gene data show CDR1 as SGHTA and CDR2 as FQGTGA. The V segment lost 3 bases and the J segment 0 bases; nucleotides outside the gene matches: 2. CDR3 bases: TGTGCCAGCAGCTTCATAGCGGGGGGCTCCTACGAGCAGTACTTC. Its protein product is CASSFIAGGSYEQYF.

CDR3 nucleotide sequence: TGTGCCAGCAGCCGGGACAGTGGTAGCAATCAGCCCCAGCATTTT. This encodes CASSRDSGSNQPQHF. The V gene is TRBV7-9, the J gene TRBJ1-5; 7 bases are a match to TRBD1. This CDR3 is 15 amino acids long. Germline values: CDR1 SEHNR, CDR2 FQNEAQ (reference sequence). Trimming cost V 5 bases and J 0 bases; bases outside gene matches: 4.

This clone was seen once. CDR3: CATSLQTGTGINTQYF. CDR3 sequence (DNA): TGTGCCACCAGCTTGCAAACCGGGACAGGGATTAATACGCAGTATTTT. The chain couples TRBV15 to TRBJ2-3, with 9 positions matching TRBD1. This CDR3 contains 16 residues. Trimming cost V 5 bases and J 7 bases; bases outside gene matches: 13. Germline V CDR1 and CDR2: LNHNV, YYDKDF (reference sequence).

V is TRBV19 and J is TRBJ1-1; 9 bases are a match to TRBD1. The CDR3 consists of 14 residues. CDR1 and CDR2 from the germline V gene are LNHDA and SQIVND (reference sequence). V lost 6 bases to trimming and J lost 5 bases; unmatched junction nucleotides: 7. The CDR3 nucleotides read TGTGCCAGTAGCCGGCGACAGGGGGGTACTGAAGCTTTCTTT. Residues: CASSRRQGGTEAFF.

This clone showed up just once. Here the CDR3 reads CASSSLFSNTQYF. The CDR3, as DNA: TGCGCCAGCAGCTCCCTATTTAGTAATACGCAGTATTTT. This chain joins TRBV5-1 and TRBJ2-3, with D unresolved. Per germline, CDR1 SGHRS and CDR2 YFSETQ. Trimming pared 3 bases from V and 7 bases from J, leaving 12 bases between. The CDR3 runs 13 residues.

The J gene is TRBJ1-2, the V gene TRBV5-1; 7 nucleotides agree with TRBD1. Germline loops: CDR1 SGHRS, CDR2 YFSETQ. The junction had 6 bases not matched to a gene; V was cut back by 4 bases and J by 6 bases. CDR3 length: 13 residues. This chain's CDR3 is CASSTQGLDGYTF. The CDR3 bases are TGCGCCAGCAGCACACAGGGGTTGGATGGCTACACCTTC. The full variable domain, rest sourced from reference TRBV5-1 and TRBJ1-2, is KAGVTQTPRYLIKTRGQQVTLSCSPISGHRSVSWYQQTPGQGLQFLFEYFSETQRNKGNFPGRFSGRQFSNSRSEMNVSTLELGDSALYLCASSTQGLDGYTFGSGTRLTVV.

The V and J genes are TRBV30 and TRBJ2-3, with 9 bases aligning to TRBD1. The CDR3 covers 15 residues. Looked up from germline, CDR1 is GTSNPN and CDR2 is SVGIG (reference sequence). The J segment lost 4 bases and the V segment lost 3 bases, leaving 8 bases of the junction unmatched. In DNA, the CDR3 is TGTGCCTGGAGGGGGACAGGGTTTGGCGCAGATACGCAGTATTTT. Translating gives CAWRGTGFGADTQYF.

The chain carries TRBV29-1 and TRBJ2-7, with D possibly being TRBD1 (6 bases). Germline CDR1 reads SQVTM; CDR2 reads ANQGSEA. This CDR3 is built from 13 residues. Trimming shortened V by 7 bases and J by 1 base, and 14 bases separated the two germline ends. The CDR3 nucleotides read TGCAGCGCCTTTGACAGGACGTCCTACGAGCAGTACTTC. This encodes CSAFDRTSYEQYF.

The chain employs TRBV5-1 and TRBJ1-2; D not resolved. V dropped 7 bases and J dropped 7 bases, with 14 bases sitting between them. This CDR3 has 12 residues. Looked up from germline, CDR1 is SGHRS and CDR2 is YFSETQ. Here the CDR3 reads CASSAGEAGYTF. CDR3 DNA: TGCGCCAGCTCGGCTGGGGAGGCTGGCTACACCTTC.

This chain joins TRBV6-1 and TRBJ2-7, with 9 bases matching TRBD2. Germline V gene lookup returns CDR1 MNHNS and CDR2 SASEGT. There are 15 residues in the CDR3. V was pared by 6 bases and J by 3 bases, with 9 bases of the junction left unmatched. CDR3 sequence reads: CASRGGDSGGYEQYF. The CDR3 DNA reads TGTGCCAGCAGAGGGGGAGATAGCGGGGGCTACGAGCAGTACTTC.

V and J are TRBV27 and TRBJ2-5, with a tentative D call TRBD1 (6 bases). Trimming pared 9 bases from V and 2 bases from J, leaving 19 bases between. From germline, CDR1 is MNHEY and CDR2 SMNVEV (reference sequence). This CDR3 region has 15 residues. DNA for the CDR3: TGTGCCAGTAGAGCCGGGACATTGACACAAGAGACCCAGTACTTC. This translates into CASRAGTLTQETQYF.

The V and J genes are TRBV6-5 and TRBJ2-7; 8 bases are a match to TRBD1. Trimming cost V 6 bases and J 2 bases; bases outside gene matches: 6. CDR3 length: 14 residues. Germline V gene sequence: CDR1 MNHEY, CDR2 SVGAGI. The CDR3 loop is CASSTGTGAYEQYF. DNA of the CDR3: TGTGCCAGCAGCACCGGGACAGGAGCCTACGAGCAGTACTTC.

The chain has TRBV7-3 and TRBJ1-2, with D unresolved. V was clipped by 1 base and J by 4 bases, with 19 bases between them. CDR1 and CDR2 (germline): SGHTA, FQGTGA. This CDR3 has 17 residues. CDR3 sequence reads: CASSLMAGGYDFYGYTF. CDR3 in DNA: TGTGCCAGCAGCTTAATGGCAGGAGGATACGATTTCTATGGCTACACCTTC.

This chain uses TRBV7-2 with TRBJ1-4, with 7 bases aligning to TRBD1. The CDR3 contains 15 residues. Germline CDR1 reads SGHTA; CDR2 reads FQGNSA. J was trimmed by 0 bases and V by 4 bases; bases with no gene match: 2. The CDR3 bases are TGTGCCAGCAGCTCCGGACAGGCAACTAATGAAAAACTGTTTTTT. This encodes CASSSGQATNEKLFF.

The chain couples TRBV18 to TRBJ2-1, with 13 bases fitting TRBD2. V was clipped by 3 bases and J by 10 bases; unmatched bases: 12. The germline V gene has CDR1 KGHSH and CDR2 LQKENI. The CDR3 is 17 residues long. The CDR3: CASSPPWTSGGLREQFF. The CDR3 DNA reads as TGTGCCAGCTCACCCCCATGGACTAGCGGGGGCCTTCGGGAGCAGTTCTTC.

This chain joins TRBV4-3 and TRBJ1-2, with a tentative D call TRBD1 (5 bases). V lost 4 bases and J lost 7, with 19 bases in between. The CDR3 runs to 15 residues. The V gene's germline CDR1 is LGHNA and CDR2 YSLEER. CDR3 DNA sequence: TGCGCCAGCAGCCTAGGGACTGGTTCCTCGGGTGGCTACACCTTC. This sequence encodes CASSLGTGSSGGYTF.

This chain links TRBV2 with TRBJ1-1; weak D call: TRBD1 (5 bases). The CDR3 is 15 amino acids. Trimming took 7 bases from V and 0 from J, leaving 15 bases between them. The germline CDR1 and CDR2 sequences are SNHLY and FYNNEI. This CDR3 is CASKEGWRVNTEAFF. CDR3 in DNA: TGTGCCAGCAAGGAGGGGTGGAGGGTGAACACTGAAGCTTTCTTT.

The rearrangement uses TRBV5-6 and TRBJ2-4; the D gene is possibly TRBD2 (5 bases). Germline assignment: CDR1 SGHDT and CDR2 YYEEEE. V was pared by 4 bases and J by 0 bases, with 14 bases between. The CDR3 sequence is 16 residues long. Written as DNA, the CDR3 is TGTGCCAGCAGCCCCGGTTGGGAGCTAGCCAAAAACATTCAGTACTTC. Its translation is CASSPGWELAKNIQYF.

The V gene is TRBV7-6, the J gene TRBJ2-3; maybe TRBD2 (5 bases). Trimming stripped 3 bases from V and 7 bases from J, with 8 bases between. CDR3 length: 12 residues. Germline values: CDR1 SGHVS, CDR2 FNYEAQ. The CDR3, as DNA: TGTGCCAGCAGCTTCCGGGGAAATACGCAGTATTTT. It translates to CASSFRGNTQYF.

Comments on this clone: Other DNA sequences in the sample encode the same CDR3. The chain recombines TRBV7-8 with TRBJ2-5; 9 bases are shared with TRBD2. Germline V gives CDR1 SGHVS, CDR2 FQNEAQ. The CDR3 spans 14 residues. The trim removed 4 bases at V and 1 base at J, leaving 1 base unmatched. CDR3 nucleotide sequence: TGTGCCAGCAGCTCGACTAGCGGCCAAGAGACCCAGTACTTC. Translating it yields CASSSTSGQETQYF. The variable domain in full, with the rest retrieved from reference TRBV7-8 and TRBJ2-5, is GAGVSQSPRYKVAKRGQDVALRCDPISGHVSLFWYQQALGQGPEFLTYFQNEAQLDKSGLPSDRFFAERPEGSVSTLKIQRTQQEDSAVYLCASSSTSGQETQYFGPGTRLLVL.

CDR3 in DNA: TGTGCCAGCACCCTGACAGGGATGAATCAGCCCCAGCATTTT. It yields the protein CASTLTGMNQPQHF. This chain uses TRBV7-8 with TRBJ1-5; 7 bases are a match to TRBD1. The V gene's germline CDR1 is SGHVS and CDR2 FQNEAQ. J lost 4 bases, V lost 7 bases, and 7 bases had no gene match. The CDR3 is 14 residues long.

On this clone: One end of the junction is discordant with germline, which a read error may explain. This chain uses TRBV29-1 with TRBJ2-5; 10 bases map to TRBD2. CDR3 size: 14 residues. Germline V gene lookup returns CDR1 SQVTM and CDR2 ANQGSEA. Here the CDR3 reads CAFRAGGLGETQYF. The DNA for the CDR3 is TGTGCCTTTCGAGCGGGGGGGCTTGGGGAGACCCAGTACTTC. The full variable domain, completed using reference TRBV29-1 and TRBJ2-5, is SAVISQKPSRDICQRGTSLTIQCQVDSQVTMMFWYRQQPGQSLTLIATANQGSEATYESGFVIDKFPISRPNLTFSTLTVSNMSPEDSSIYLCAFRAGGLGETQYFGPGTRLLVL.

This chain joins TRBV7-8 and TRBJ2-7, with D maybe TRBD2 (5 bases). Germline CDR1 is SGHVS and CDR2 is FQNEAQ. The CDR3 extends over 14 amino acids. V was pared by 4 bases and J by 2 bases, with 12 bases between. CDR3 in DNA: TGTGCCAGCAGCTCCCGGGATCTAGCCTACGAGCAGTACTTC. Its translation is CASSSRDLAYEQYF.